This passage covers 9 T cell receptor beta chains from one sample sequenced in a study of cytomegalovirus exposure and HLA in healthy donors. Sequenced by immunoSEQ multiplex PCR; TCRdb stores in-frame clones only, minus some. Seen here are 150,000 to 200,000 clones, roughly 80% observed once, and the top ten hold less than 9%. The sequenced sample was PBMCs. The origin of the receptors is a man aged 18 to 35 in good health and CMV-seropositive.

The rearrangement uses TRBV6-1 and TRBJ1-5, with a weak D call TRBD1 (6 bases). CDR1 MNHNS and CDR2 SASEGT come from the germline V gene. Trimming took 1 base from V and 0 from J, leaving 7 bases between them. CDR3 length: 15 amino acids. As DNA, the CDR3 is TGTGCCAGCAGTGAAGGGACAGTTAGCAATCAGCCCCAGCATTTT. This translates into CASSEGTVSNQPQHF.

J is TRBJ1-5 and V is TRBV27; TRBD1 aligns across 8 bases. V was clipped by 5 bases and J by 1 base; unmatched bases: 7. Germline V gene lookup returns CDR1 MNHEY and CDR2 SMNVEV (reference sequence). The CDR3 is 16 amino acids. The DNA of the CDR3 is TGTGCCAGCAGTCGTACAGGGGGGGGGAGCAATCAGCCCCAGCATTTT. Encoded protein: CASSRTGGGSNQPQHF.

The chain combines TRBV7-7 with TRBJ2-1, with D perhaps TRBD1 (6 bases). Looked up from germline, CDR1 is SSHAT and CDR2 is FNYEAQ (reference sequence). The CDR3 covers 15 residues. The V and J ends lost 5 bases and 3 bases respectively, with 14 bases between them. Written as DNA, the CDR3 is TGTGCCAGCAGCCCAACCGGGACAAGCTACAATGAGCAGTTCTTC. This codes for CASSPTGTSYNEQFF.

This chain joins TRBV19 and TRBJ2-1, with 9 bases matching TRBD2. V lost 5 bases and J lost 5; bases outside the gene matches: 19. Germline V lookup: CDR1 LNHDA, CDR2 SQIVND (reference sequence). The CDR3 contains 19 residues. CDR3 sequence (DNA): TGTGCCAGTAGTGAACAGGGTCGGTTCGGGACTAGCAATCACAATGAGCAGTTCTTC. Translating gives CASSEQGRFGTSNHNEQFF.

A few counts support this clone. The chain uses TRBV7-8 and TRBJ1-5; 7 bases are shared with TRBD1. CDR1 SGHVS and CDR2 FQNEAQ come from the germline V gene. Losses at the gene ends were 5 bases for V and 7 bases for J; bases not matched to a gene: 5. The CDR3 length is 13 residues. Written as DNA, the CDR3 is TGTGCCAGCAGCGGGCGGACAGGCCAGCCCCAGCATTTT. It codes for CASSGRTGQPQHF.

The rearrangement joins TRBV5-6 to TRBJ2-6, with 9 bases identical to TRBD1. V trimming: 5 bases; J trimming: 4 bases; junction bases outside the gene matches: 16. There are 19 residues in the CDR3. Germline loops: CDR1 SGHDT, CDR2 YYEEEE. CDR3 coding DNA: TGTGCCAGCAGTTCGAGTACAGGGGGCAAAGTATTGGGGGCCAACGTCCTGACTTTC. Protein sequence: CASSSSTGGKVLGANVLTF. Full variable domain (missing parts from reference TRBV5-6 and TRBJ2-6): DAGVTQSPTHLIKTRGQQVTLRCSPKSGHDTVSWYQQALGQGPQFIFQYYEEEERQRGNFPDRFSGHQFPNYSSELNVNALLLGDSALYLCASSSSTGGKVLGANVLTFGAGSRLTVL.

The chain is built from TRBV4-2 and TRBJ2-1, with 10 positions matching TRBD2. CDR1 is LGHNA and CDR2 is YNFKEQ in the germline V gene. CDR3 size: 16 residues. This chain's CDR3 is CASRAKYSGRANEQFF. CDR3 bases: TGTGCTTCTCGAGCCAAGTACAGCGGGAGGGCCAATGAGCAGTTCTTC.

This clone turned up a few times. The rearrangement links TRBV7-9 to TRBJ2-5; the D is unclear. V gave up 5 bases and J gave up 2 bases, with 6 bases separating them. The CDR3 consists of 12 residues. Germline V gives CDR1 SEHNR, CDR2 FQNEAQ (reference sequence). The DNA of the CDR3 is TGTGCCAGCAGCACACAGCAAGAGACCCAGTACTTC. This encodes CASSTQQETQYF.

The chain is built from TRBV7-2 and TRBJ2-7; 8 bases align to TRBD2. Germline V gene data show CDR1 as SGHTA and CDR2 as FQGNSA. V dropped 5 bases and J dropped 1; count of bases not matched to a gene: 7. The CDR3 covers 15 residues. This chain's CDR3 is CASSPGLAGSYEQYF. The CDR3 DNA reads TGTGCCAGCAGCCCGGGGCTAGCGGGTTCCTACGAGCAGTACTTC.